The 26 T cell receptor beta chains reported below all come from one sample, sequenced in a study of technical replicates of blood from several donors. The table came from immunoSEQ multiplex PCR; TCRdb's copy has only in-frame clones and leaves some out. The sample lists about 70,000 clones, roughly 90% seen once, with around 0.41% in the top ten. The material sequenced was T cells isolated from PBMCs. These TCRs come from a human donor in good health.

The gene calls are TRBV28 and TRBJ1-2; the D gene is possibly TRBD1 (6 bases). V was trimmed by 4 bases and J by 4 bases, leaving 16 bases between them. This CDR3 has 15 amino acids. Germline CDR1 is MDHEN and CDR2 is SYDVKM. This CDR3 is CASSSDKGQTYGYTF. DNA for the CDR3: TGTGCCAGCAGTTCGGACAAAGGACAGACCTATGGCTACACCTTC.

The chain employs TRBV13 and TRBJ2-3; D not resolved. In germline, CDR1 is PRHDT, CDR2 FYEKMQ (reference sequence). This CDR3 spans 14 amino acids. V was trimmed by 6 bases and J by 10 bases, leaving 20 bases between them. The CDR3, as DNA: TGTGCCAGCAGTCTAAAGCGATTGGCCCCATCGCAGTATTTT. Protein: CASSLKRLAPSQYF.

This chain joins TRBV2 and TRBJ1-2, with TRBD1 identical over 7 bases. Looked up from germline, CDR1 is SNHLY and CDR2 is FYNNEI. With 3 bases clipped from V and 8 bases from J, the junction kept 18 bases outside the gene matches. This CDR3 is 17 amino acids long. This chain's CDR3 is CASSEGRGSASIEGYTF. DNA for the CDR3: TGTGCCAGCAGTGAGGGCAGGGGGAGCGCGTCGATTGAAGGCTACACCTTC.

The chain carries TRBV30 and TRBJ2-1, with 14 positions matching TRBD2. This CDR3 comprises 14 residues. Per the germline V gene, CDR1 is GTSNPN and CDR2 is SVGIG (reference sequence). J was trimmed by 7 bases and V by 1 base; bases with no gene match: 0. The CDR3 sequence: CAWSGTSGRNEQFF. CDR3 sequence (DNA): TGTGCCTGGAGTGGGACTAGCGGGAGGAATGAGCAGTTCTTC.

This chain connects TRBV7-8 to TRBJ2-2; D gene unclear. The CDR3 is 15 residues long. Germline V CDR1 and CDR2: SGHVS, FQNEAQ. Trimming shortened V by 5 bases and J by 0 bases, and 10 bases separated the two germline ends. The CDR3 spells CASSGTSANTGELFF. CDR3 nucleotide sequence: TGTGCCAGCAGCGGTACGTCAGCGAACACCGGGGAGCTGTTTTTT.

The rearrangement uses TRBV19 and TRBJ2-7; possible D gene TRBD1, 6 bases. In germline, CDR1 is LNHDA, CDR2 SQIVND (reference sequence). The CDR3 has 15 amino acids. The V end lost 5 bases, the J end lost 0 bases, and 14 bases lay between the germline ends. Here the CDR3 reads CASSWSRDTSYEQYF. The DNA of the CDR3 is TGTGCCAGTAGTTGGTCACGGGACACCTCCTACGAGCAGTACTTC.

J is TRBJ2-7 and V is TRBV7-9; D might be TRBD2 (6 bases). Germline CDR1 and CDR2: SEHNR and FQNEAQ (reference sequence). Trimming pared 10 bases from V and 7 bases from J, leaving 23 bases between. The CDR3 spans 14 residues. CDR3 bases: TGTGCCATCGCCAACCGGGACTTTCGGGGGGAGCAGTACTTC. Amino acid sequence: CAIANRDFRGEQYF.

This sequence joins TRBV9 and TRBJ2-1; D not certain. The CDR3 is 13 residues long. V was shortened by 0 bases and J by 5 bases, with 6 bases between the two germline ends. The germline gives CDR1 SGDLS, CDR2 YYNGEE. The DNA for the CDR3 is TGTGCCAGCAGCGTAGGGCTGAACAATGAGCAGTTCTTC. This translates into CASSVGLNNEQFF.

CDR3 nucleotides: TGTGCCAGCGATAGCGGGAGGCCCGACGGTGAGCAGTTCTTC. This gives the protein CASDSGRPDGEQFF. The chain has TRBV2 and TRBJ2-1, with 10 bases matching TRBD2. V trimming: 8 bases; J trimming: 9 bases; junction bases outside the gene matches: 10. Per germline, CDR1 SNHLY and CDR2 FYNNEI. The CDR3 runs to 14 residues. The entire variable domain, with the rest obtained from reference TRBV2 and TRBJ2-1, is as follows: EPEVTQTPSHQVTQMGQEVILRCVPISNHLYFYWYRQILGQKVEFLVSFYNNEISEKSEIFDDQFSVERPDGSNFTLKIRSTKLEDSAMYFCASDSGRPDGEQFFGPGTRLTVL.

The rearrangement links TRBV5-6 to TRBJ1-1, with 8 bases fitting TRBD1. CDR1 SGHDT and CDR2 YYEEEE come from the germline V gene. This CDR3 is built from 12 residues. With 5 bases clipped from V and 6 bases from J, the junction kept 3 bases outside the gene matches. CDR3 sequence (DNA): TGTGCCAGCAGTCGGACAGGGTCTGAAGCTTTCTTT. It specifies CASSRTGSEAFF.

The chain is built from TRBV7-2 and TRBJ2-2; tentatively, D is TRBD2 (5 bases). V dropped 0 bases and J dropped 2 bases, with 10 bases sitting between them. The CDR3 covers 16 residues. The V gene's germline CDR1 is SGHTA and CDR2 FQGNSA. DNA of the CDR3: TGTGCCAGCAGCTTAGCTTTTAGCGTCAACACCGGGGAGCTGTTTTTT. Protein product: CASSLAFSVNTGELFF.

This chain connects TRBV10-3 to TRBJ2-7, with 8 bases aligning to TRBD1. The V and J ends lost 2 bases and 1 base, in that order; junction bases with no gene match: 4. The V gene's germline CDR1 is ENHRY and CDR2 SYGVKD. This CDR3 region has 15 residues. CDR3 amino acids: CAISEAGQVSYEQYF. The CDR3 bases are TGTGCCATCAGTGAGGCGGGACAGGTGTCCTACGAGCAGTACTTC.

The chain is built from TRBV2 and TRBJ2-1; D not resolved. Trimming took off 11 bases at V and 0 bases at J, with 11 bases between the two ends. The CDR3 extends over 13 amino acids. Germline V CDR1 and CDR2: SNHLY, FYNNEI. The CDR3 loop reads CALEASSYNEQFF. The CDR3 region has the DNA TGTGCCTTAGAAGCTAGCTCCTACAATGAGCAGTTCTTC.

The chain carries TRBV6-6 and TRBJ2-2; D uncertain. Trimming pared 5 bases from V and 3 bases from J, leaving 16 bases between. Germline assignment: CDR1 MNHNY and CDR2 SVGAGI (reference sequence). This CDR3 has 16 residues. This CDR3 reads CASSAFYRSDTGELFF. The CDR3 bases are TGTGCCAGCAGTGCTTTTTATAGAAGTGACACCGGGGAGCTGTTTTTT.

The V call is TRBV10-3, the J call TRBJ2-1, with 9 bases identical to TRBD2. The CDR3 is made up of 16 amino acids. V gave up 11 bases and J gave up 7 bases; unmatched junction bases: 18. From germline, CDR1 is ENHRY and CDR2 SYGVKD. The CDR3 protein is CALRAGEAGGDNEQFF. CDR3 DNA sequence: TGTGCCCTTAGGGCCGGGGAAGCGGGAGGCGATAATGAGCAGTTCTTC.

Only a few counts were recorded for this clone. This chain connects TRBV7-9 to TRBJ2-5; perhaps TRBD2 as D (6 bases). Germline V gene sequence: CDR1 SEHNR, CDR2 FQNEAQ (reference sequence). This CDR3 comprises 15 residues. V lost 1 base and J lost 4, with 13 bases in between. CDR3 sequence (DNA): TGTGCCAGCAGCTTAGGACTTACGGAGGGAGAGACCCAGTACTTC. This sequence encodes CASSLGLTEGETQYF.

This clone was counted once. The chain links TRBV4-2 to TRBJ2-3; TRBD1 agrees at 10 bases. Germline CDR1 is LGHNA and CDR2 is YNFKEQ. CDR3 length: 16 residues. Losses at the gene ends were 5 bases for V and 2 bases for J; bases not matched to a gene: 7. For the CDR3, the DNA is TGTGCCAGCAGCGCCGGACAGGGGGGGGCCACAGATACGCAGTATTTT. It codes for CASSAGQGGATDTQYF.

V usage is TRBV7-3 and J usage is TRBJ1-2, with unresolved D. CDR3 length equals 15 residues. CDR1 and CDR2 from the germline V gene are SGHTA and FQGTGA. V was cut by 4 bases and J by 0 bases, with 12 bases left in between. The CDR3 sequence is CASSSNGGTNYGYTF. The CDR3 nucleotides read TGTGCCAGCAGCTCCAACGGAGGCACTAACTATGGCTACACCTTC.

The CDR3 loop is CASSLVGTDNEKLFF. DNA of the CDR3: TGTGCCAGCAGCTTAGTGGGGACAGATAATGAAAAACTGTTTTTT. The rearrangement links TRBV11-2 to TRBJ1-4; 7 nucleotides align to TRBD1. In germline, CDR1 is SGHAT, CDR2 FQNNGV. J was trimmed by 4 bases and V by 1 base; bases with no gene match: 3. The CDR3 sequence is 15 residues long.

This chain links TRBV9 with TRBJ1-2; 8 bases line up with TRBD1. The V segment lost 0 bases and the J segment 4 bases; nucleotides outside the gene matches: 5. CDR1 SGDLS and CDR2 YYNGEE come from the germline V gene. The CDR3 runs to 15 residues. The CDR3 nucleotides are TGTGCCAGCAGCGTAGTTGTACAGGGGGGCTATGGCTACACCTTC. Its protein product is CASSVVVQGGYGYTF.

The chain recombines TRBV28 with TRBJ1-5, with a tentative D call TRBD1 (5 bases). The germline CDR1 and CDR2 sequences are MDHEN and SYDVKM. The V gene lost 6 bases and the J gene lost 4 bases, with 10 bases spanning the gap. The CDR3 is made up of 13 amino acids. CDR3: CASRDDRNQPQHF. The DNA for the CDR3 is TGTGCCAGCAGAGATGACAGAAATCAGCCCCAGCATTTT.

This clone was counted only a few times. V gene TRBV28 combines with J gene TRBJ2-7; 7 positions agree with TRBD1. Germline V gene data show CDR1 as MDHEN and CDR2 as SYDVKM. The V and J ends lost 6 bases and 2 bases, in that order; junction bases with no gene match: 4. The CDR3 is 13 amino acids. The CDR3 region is CASSRDSAYEQYF. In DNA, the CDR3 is TGTGCCAGCAGCCGGGACAGCGCCTACGAGCAGTACTTC.

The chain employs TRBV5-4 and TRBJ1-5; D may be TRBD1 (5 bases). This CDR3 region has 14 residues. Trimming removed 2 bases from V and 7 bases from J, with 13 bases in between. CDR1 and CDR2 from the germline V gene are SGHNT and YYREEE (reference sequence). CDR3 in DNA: TGTGCCAGCAGCTTTTGGGGGGGAGAACAGCCCCAGCATTTT. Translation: CASSFWGGEQPQHF.

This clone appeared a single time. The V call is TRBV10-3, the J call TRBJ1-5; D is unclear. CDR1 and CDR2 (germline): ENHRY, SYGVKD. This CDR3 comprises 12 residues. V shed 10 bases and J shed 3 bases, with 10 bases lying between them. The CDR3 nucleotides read TGTGCCAGCGGAGTTCCCAATCAGCCCCAGCATTTT. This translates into CASGVPNQPQHF.

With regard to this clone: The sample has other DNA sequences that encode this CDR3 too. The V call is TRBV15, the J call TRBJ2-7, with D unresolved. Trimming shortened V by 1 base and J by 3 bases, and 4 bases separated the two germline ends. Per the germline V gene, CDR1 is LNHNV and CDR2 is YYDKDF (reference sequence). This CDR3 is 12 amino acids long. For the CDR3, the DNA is TGTGCCACCAGCAGAGGCGGCTACGAGCAGTACTTC. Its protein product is CATSRGGYEQYF.

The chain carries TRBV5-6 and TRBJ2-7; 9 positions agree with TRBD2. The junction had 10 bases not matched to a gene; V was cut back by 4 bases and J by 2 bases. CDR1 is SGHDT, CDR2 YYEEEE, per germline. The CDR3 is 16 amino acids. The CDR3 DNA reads TGTGCCAGCAGCCCGGGGGGAGCGGGAGGAGCCTACGAGCAGTACTTC. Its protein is CASSPGGAGGAYEQYF.